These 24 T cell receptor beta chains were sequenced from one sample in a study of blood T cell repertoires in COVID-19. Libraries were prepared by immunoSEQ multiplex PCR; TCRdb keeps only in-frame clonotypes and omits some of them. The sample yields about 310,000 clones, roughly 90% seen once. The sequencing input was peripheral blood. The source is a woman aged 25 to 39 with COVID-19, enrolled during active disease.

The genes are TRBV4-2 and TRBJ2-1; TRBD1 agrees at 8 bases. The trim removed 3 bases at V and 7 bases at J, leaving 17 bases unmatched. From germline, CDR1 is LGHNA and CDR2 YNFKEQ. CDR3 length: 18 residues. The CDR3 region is CASSQIRKSGQATNEQFF. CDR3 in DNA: TGTGCCAGCAGCCAGATAAGGAAATCGGGACAGGCAACGAATGAGCAGTTCTTC.

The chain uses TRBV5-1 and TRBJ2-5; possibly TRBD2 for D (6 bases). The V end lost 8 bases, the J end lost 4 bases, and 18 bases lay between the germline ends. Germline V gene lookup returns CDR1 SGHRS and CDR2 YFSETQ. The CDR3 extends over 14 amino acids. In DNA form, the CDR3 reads TGCGCCAGTCAACGGGACTCCGGACGAGAGACCCAGTACTTC. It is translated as CASQRDSGRETQYF.

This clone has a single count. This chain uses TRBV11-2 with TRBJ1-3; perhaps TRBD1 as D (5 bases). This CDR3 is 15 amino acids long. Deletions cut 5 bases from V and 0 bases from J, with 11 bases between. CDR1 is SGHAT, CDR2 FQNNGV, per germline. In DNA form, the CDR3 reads TGTGCCAGCAGCCGGGGGTGGGACTCTGGAAACACCATATATTTT. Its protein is CASSRGWDSGNTIYF. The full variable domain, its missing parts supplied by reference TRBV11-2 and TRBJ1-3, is EAGVAQSPRYKIIEKRQSVAFWCNPISGHATLYWYQQILGQGPKLLIQFQNNGVVDDSQLPKDRFSAERLKGVDSTLKIQPAKLEDSAVYLCASSRGWDSGNTIYFGEGSWLTVV.

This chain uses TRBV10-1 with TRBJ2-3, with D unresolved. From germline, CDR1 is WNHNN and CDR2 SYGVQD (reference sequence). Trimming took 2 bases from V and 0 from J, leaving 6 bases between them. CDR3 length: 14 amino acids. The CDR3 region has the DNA TGCGCCAGCAGTGAGGGCTCTAGCACAGATACGCAGTATTTT. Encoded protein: CASSEGSSTDTQYF.

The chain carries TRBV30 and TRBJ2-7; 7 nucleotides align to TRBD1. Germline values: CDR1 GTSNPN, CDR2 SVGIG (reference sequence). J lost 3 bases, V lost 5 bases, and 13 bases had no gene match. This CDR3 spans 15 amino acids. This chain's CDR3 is CAWGPIGQANYEQYF. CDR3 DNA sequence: TGTGCCTGGGGTCCCATCGGACAGGCGAACTACGAGCAGTACTTC. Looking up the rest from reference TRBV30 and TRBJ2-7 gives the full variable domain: SQTIHQWPATLVQPVGSPLSLECTVEGTSNPNLYWYRQAAGRGLQLLFYSVGIGQISSEVPQNLSASRPQDRQFILSSKKLLLSDSGFYLCAWGPIGQANYEQYFGPGTRLTVT.

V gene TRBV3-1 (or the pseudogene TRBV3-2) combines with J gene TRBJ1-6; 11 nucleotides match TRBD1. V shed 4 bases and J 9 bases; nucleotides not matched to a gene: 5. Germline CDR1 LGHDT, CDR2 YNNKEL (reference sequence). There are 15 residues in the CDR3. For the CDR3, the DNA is TGTGCCAGCAGCCGAAGCGGACAGGGGGCTTCACCCCTCCACTTT. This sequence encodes CASSRSGQGASPLHF.

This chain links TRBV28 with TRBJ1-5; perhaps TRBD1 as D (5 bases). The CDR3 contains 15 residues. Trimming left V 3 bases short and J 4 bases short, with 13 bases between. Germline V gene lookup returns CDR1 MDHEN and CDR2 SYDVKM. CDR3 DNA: TGTGCCAGCAGTTTCCCGACCGGACAAAATCAGCCCCAGCATTTT. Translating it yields CASSFPTGQNQPQHF.

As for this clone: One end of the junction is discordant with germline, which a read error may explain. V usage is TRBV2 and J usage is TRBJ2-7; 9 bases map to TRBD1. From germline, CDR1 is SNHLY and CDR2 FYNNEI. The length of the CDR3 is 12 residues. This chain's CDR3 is CASSYGEGQGWF. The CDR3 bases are TGTGCCAGCAGCTACGGTGAGGGACAGGGTTGGTTC.

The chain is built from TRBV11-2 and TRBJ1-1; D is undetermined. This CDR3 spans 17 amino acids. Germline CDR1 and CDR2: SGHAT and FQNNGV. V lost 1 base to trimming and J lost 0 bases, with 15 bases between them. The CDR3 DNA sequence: TGTGCCAGCAGCTTAGGGGGTGGAGCGGAGTTGAACACTGAAGCTTTCTTT. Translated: CASSLGGGAELNTEAFF.

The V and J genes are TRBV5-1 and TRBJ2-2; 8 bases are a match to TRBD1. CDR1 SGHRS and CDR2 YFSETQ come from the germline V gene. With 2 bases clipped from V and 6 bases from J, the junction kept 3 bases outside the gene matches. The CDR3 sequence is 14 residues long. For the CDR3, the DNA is TGCGCCAGCAGCTTAGGACAGGGCCCCGGGGAGCTGTTTTTT. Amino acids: CASSLGQGPGELFF.

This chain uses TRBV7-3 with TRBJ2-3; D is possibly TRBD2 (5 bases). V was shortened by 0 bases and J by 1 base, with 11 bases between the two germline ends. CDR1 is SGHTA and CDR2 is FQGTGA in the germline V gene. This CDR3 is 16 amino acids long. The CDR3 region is CASSLTSSPGTDTQYF. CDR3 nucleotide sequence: TGTGCCAGCAGCTTAACGTCTAGCCCTGGCACAGATACGCAGTATTTT.

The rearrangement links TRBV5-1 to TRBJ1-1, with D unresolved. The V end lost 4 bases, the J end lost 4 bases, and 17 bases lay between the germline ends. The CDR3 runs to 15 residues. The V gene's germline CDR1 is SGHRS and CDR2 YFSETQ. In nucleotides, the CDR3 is TGCGCCAGCAGCCTGGAGGCGGCCCCCGGCACTGAAGCTTTCTTT. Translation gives CASSLEAAPGTEAFF.

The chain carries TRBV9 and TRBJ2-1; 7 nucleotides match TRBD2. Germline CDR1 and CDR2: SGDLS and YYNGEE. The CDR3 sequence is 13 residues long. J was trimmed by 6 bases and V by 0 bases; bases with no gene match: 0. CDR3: CASSVGGSNEQFF. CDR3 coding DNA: TGTGCCAGCAGCGTAGGCGGGAGCAATGAGCAGTTCTTC.

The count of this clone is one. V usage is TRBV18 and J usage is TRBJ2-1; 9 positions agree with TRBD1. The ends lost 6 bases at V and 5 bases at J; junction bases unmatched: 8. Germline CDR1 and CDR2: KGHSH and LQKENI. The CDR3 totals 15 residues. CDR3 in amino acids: CASSSGTGYDNEQFF. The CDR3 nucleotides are TGTGCCAGCTCGTCCGGGACAGGGTATGACAATGAGCAGTTCTTC.

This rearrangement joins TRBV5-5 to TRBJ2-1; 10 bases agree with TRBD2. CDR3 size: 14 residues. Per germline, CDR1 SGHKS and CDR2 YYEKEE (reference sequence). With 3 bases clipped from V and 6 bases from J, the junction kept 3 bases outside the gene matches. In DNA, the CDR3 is TGTGCCAGCAGCTCCGGGACTAGCGCCAATGAGCAGTTCTTC. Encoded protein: CASSSGTSANEQFF.

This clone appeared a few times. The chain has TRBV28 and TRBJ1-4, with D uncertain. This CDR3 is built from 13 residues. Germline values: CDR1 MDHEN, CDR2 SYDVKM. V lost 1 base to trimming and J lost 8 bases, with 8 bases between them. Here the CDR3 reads CASSLSNREKLFF. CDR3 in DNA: TGTGCCAGCAGTTTATCAAACAGAGAAAAACTGTTTTTT.

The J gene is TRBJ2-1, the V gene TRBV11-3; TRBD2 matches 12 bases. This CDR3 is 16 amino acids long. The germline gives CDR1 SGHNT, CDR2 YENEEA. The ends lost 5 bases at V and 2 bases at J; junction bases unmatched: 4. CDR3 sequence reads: CASSRRTSGTYNEQFF. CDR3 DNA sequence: TGTGCCAGCAGCCGGAGGACTAGCGGGACCTACAATGAGCAGTTCTTC.

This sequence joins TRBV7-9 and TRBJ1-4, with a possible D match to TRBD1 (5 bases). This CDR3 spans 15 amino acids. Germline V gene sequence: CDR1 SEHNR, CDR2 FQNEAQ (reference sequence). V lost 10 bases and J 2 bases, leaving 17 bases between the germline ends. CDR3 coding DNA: TGTGCCATCACAAAAACGACAGTCACTAATGAAAAACTGTTTTTT. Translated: CAITKTTVTNEKLFF. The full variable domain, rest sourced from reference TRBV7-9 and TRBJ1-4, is DTGVSQNPRHKITKRGQNVTFRCDPISEHNRLYWYRQTLGQGPEFLTYFQNEAQLEKSRLLSDRFSAERPKGSFSTLEIQRTEQGDSAMYLCAITKTTVTNEKLFFGSGTQLSVL.

CDR3 sequence (DNA): TGTGCCAGCAGTTTACCGGACAGGGTTCAGCCCCAGCATTTT. This encodes CASSLPDRVQPQHF. The rearrangement links TRBV28 to TRBJ1-5, with TRBD1 matching over 8 bases. This CDR3 comprises 14 residues. Germline V CDR1 and CDR2: MDHEN, SYDVKM. V was clipped by 2 bases and J by 6 bases; unmatched bases: 3.

The CDR3 DNA reads as TGTGCCAGCAGCCTTCAGGGGCTATTTTACGAGCAGTACTTC. Translation gives CASSLQGLFYEQYF. The chain links TRBV7-2 to TRBJ2-7, with a tentative D call TRBD1 (6 bases). The germline V gene encodes CDR1 SGHTA and CDR2 FQGNSA. Between the trimmed V and J ends, which lost 5 bases and 4 bases, there was a span of 15 bases. The CDR3 spans 14 residues.

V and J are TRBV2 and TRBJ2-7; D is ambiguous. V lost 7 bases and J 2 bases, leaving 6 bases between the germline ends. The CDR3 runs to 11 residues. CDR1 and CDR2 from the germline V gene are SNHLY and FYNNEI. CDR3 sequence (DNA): TGTGCCAGCAACACAGCCTACGAGCAGTACTTC. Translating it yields CASNTAYEQYF.

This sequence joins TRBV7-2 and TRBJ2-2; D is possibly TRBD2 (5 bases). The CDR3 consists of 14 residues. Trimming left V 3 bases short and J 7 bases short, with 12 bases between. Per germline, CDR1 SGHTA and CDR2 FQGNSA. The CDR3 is CASSLAPGGGELFF. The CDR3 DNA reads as TGTGCCAGCAGCTTGGCCCCCGGAGGCGGGGAGCTGTTTTTT.

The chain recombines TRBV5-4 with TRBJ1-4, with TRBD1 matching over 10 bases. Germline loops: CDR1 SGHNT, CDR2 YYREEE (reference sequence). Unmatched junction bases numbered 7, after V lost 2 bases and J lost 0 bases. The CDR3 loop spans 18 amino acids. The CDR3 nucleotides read TGTGCCAGCAGCTTAGGGACAGGGGAACCTGCAACTAATGAAAAACTGTTTTTT. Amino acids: CASSLGTGEPATNEKLFF.

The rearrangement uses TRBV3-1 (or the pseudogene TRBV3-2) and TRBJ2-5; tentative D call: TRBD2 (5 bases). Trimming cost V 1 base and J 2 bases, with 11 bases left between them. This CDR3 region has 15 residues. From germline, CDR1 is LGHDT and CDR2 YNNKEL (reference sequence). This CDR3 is CASSQGPAVQETQYF. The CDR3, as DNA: TGTGCCAGCAGCCAAGGCCCAGCGGTACAAGAGACCCAGTACTTC.